This entry lists 29 T cell receptor beta chains sequenced from one sample in a study of T cell changes during pregnancy in multiple sclerosis. Sequenced by immunoSEQ multiplex PCR; TCRdb stores in-frame clones only, minus some. Found here are roughly 100,000 clones, about 89% of them singletons; the top ten hold roughly 3.5%. The sequencing used peripheral blood, collected after pregnancy. These receptors all stem from a female donor with multiple sclerosis, enrolled in a pregnancy study.

This clone was seen just once. The V and J genes are TRBV19 and TRBJ2-7; D is perhaps TRBD2 (6 bases). The germline V and J ends were trimmed by 5 bases and 5 bases, with 7 bases remaining between them. Germline V lookup: CDR1 LNHDA, CDR2 SQIVND (reference sequence). This CDR3 has 11 residues. CDR3 in amino acids: CASSWGDEQYF. CDR3 nucleotide sequence: TGTGCCAGTAGTTGGGGGGACGAGCAGTACTTC.

The chain joins TRBV5-4 to TRBJ1-2, with TRBD1 identical over 7 bases. The CDR3 spans 14 residues. Germline V lookup: CDR1 SGHNT, CDR2 YYREEE (reference sequence). The J segment lost 1 base and the V segment lost 1 base, leaving 1 base of the junction unmatched. CDR3 residues: CASSLTGVNYGYTF. The CDR3 DNA reads TGTGCCAGCAGCTTGACAGGGGTTAACTATGGCTACACCTTC.

The V and J genes are TRBV4-2 and TRBJ2-1, with D maybe TRBD2 (5 bases). The CDR3 covers 15 residues. Germline V lookup: CDR1 LGHNA, CDR2 YNFKEQ. V was trimmed by 0 bases and J by 7 bases, leaving 13 bases between them. CDR3 in amino acids: CASSQDRAGENEQFF. Written as DNA, the CDR3 is TGTGCCAGCAGCCAAGATCGCGCGGGCGAAAATGAGCAGTTCTTC.

The rearrangement joins TRBV2 to TRBJ2-7; possibly TRBD1 for D (5 bases). The CDR3 loop spans 13 amino acids. Trimming removed 8 bases at V and 0 bases at J, with 11 bases between. Germline V gene lookup returns CDR1 SNHLY and CDR2 FYNNEI. The CDR3 reads CASVPGHSYEQYF. The CDR3 nucleotides are TGTGCCAGCGTGCCCGGACACTCCTACGAGCAGTACTTC.

The chain recombines TRBV9 with TRBJ2-1; 12 bases fit TRBD1. CDR3 length: 15 residues. V shed 0 bases and J 9 bases; nucleotides not matched to a gene: 4. The germline CDR1 and CDR2 sequences are SGDLS and YYNGEE. CDR3 sequence: CASSVGGQGASEQFF. The CDR3 DNA is TGTGCCAGCAGCGTAGGGGGACAGGGGGCCAGTGAGCAGTTCTTC.

This rearrangement joins TRBV6-5 to TRBJ2-5, with no clear D. CDR1 and CDR2 (germline): MNHEY, SVGAGI. This CDR3 comprises 14 residues. Deletions cut 6 bases from V and 2 bases from J, with 13 bases between. In nucleotides, the CDR3 is TGTGCCAGCAGCCGGTTGATGAGTCAAGAGACCCAGTACTTC. It yields the protein CASSRLMSQETQYF.

The chain combines TRBV11-2 with TRBJ2-7; 12 bases are a match to TRBD2. Germline trimming cut 5 bases from V and 1 base from J; bases unmatched to any gene: 9. Germline V lookup: CDR1 SGHAT, CDR2 FQNNGV. This CDR3 spans 17 amino acids. CDR3 residues: CASSRTSGGYLSYEQYF. Here the CDR3 DNA reads TGTGCCAGCAGCCGAACTAGCGGGGGGTATTTATCCTACGAGCAGTACTTC.

This chain links TRBV2 with TRBJ2-1; tentatively, D is TRBD2 (6 bases). This CDR3 spans 15 amino acids. Germline lookup yields CDR1 SNHLY and CDR2 FYNNEI. Trimming took 5 bases from V and 6 from J, leaving 17 bases between them. The CDR3 nucleotides are TGTGCCAGCAGTCCCGCCGAGGGCGGGGTCAATGAGCAGTTCTTC. It codes for CASSPAEGGVNEQFF.

V usage is TRBV2 and J usage is TRBJ1-2; the D gene is possibly TRBD1 (5 bases). V lost 4 bases to trimming and J lost 4 bases, with 7 bases between them. Germline V CDR1 and CDR2: SNHLY, FYNNEI. CDR3 length: 12 residues. The CDR3, as DNA: TGTGCCAGCAGTGGGGGGGTCTATGGCTACACCTTC. This translates into CASSGGVYGYTF. The full variable domain, its missing parts supplied by reference TRBV2 and TRBJ1-2, is EPEVTQTPSHQVTQMGQEVILRCVPISNHLYFYWYRQILGQKVEFLVSFYNNEISEKSEIFDDQFSVERPDGSNFTLKIRSTKLEDSAMYFCASSGGVYGYTFGSGTRLTVV.

The CDR3 sequence: CASSEQGISNEQFF. Written as DNA, the CDR3 is TGCGCCAGCAGCGAACAGGGAATCTCCAATGAGCAGTTCTTC. This rearrangement joins TRBV5-1 to TRBJ2-1, with D perhaps matching TRBD1 (6 bases). Germline CDR1 reads SGHRS; CDR2 reads YFSETQ. The length of the CDR3 is 14 residues. The V gene lost 4 bases and the J gene lost 6 bases, with 14 bases spanning the gap.

This chain connects TRBV9 to TRBJ2-5; weak D call: TRBD2 (6 bases). V dropped 3 bases and J dropped 2 bases, with 11 bases sitting between them. Germline CDR1 is SGDLS and CDR2 is YYNGEE. The CDR3 length is 14 residues. CDR3 protein: CASSDGLRQETQYF. CDR3 nucleotide sequence: TGTGCCAGCAGCGACGGACTAAGACAAGAGACCCAGTACTTC. The full variable domain, completed using reference TRBV9 and TRBJ2-5, is DSGVTQTPKHLITATGQRVTLRCSPRSGDLSVYWYQQSLDQGLQFLIQYYNGEERAKGNILERFSAQQFPDLHSELNLSSLELGDSALYFCASSDGLRQETQYFGPGTRLLVL.

This chain links TRBV4-1 with TRBJ2-7, with 7 bases that match TRBD1. Germline V gene lookup returns CDR1 MGHRA and CDR2 YSYEKL. This CDR3 comprises 14 residues. Trimming took 2 bases from V and 2 from J; bases not matched to a gene: 3. The CDR3 region is CASSQTDRAYEQYF. The CDR3 nucleotides are TGCGCCAGCAGCCAAACCGACAGGGCCTACGAGCAGTACTTC.

Here the CDR3 reads CASSPPGHEGGYTF. CDR3 sequence (DNA): TGTGCCAGCAGCCCCCCGGGACATGAGGGGGGCTACACCTTC. V gene TRBV4-2 combines with J gene TRBJ1-2; perhaps TRBD1 as D (6 bases). Trimming removed 4 bases at V and 8 bases at J, with 17 bases between. Germline V gene sequence: CDR1 LGHNA, CDR2 YNFKEQ. The CDR3 spans 14 residues.

This chain joins TRBV6-1 and TRBJ1-5; weak D call: TRBD1 (6 bases). The ends were cut back, 2 bases at V and 6 bases at J, with 20 bases in the middle. Germline V gene sequence: CDR1 MNHNS, CDR2 SASEGT. CDR3 length equals 17 residues. In DNA, the CDR3 is TGTGCCAGCAGTGAATATATCCTGACAGGTGCGGGTCAGCCCCAGCATTTT. It codes for CASSEYILTGAGQPQHF.

V and J are TRBV7-8 and TRBJ2-7, with TRBD2 identical over 8 bases. Germline V gene lookup returns CDR1 SGHVS and CDR2 FQNEAQ. V lost 1 base, J lost 7 bases, and 21 bases stayed unmatched. The CDR3 runs 19 residues. CDR3 sequence reads: CASSLGGRFVAGGLSEQYF. The CDR3 nucleotides are TGTGCCAGCAGCTTAGGAGGACGGTTCGTCGCGGGGGGCCTCTCTGAGCAGTACTTC.

The chain has TRBV30 and TRBJ2-2; 8 positions agree with TRBD1. The V gene's germline CDR1 is GTSNPN and CDR2 SVGIG (reference sequence). The CDR3 is made up of 14 amino acids. V was clipped by 0 bases and J by 6 bases; unmatched bases: 3. The CDR3 sequence: CAWSVPGGPGELFF. In DNA form, the CDR3 reads TGTGCCTGGAGTGTCCCAGGGGGCCCCGGGGAGCTGTTTTTT.

The chain is built from TRBV7-8 and TRBJ1-5, with D hard to call. Germline V gene data show CDR1 as SGHVS and CDR2 as FQNEAQ. Trimming removed 0 bases from V and 6 bases from J, with 12 bases in between. This CDR3 has 15 amino acids. The CDR3 loop is CASSLAREGLQPQHF. CDR3 nucleotides: TGTGCCAGCAGCTTAGCCCGGGAAGGGCTTCAGCCCCAGCATTTT.

The rearrangement uses TRBV2 and TRBJ1-5, with D unclear. The CDR3 runs 15 residues. Germline V gene sequence: CDR1 SNHLY, CDR2 FYNNEI. The V end lost 5 bases, the J end lost 0 bases, and 11 bases lay between the germline ends. The CDR3 reads CASSITGYSNQPQHF. The CDR3 DNA sequence: TGTGCCAGCAGTATCACGGGGTATAGCAATCAGCCCCAGCATTTT. The complete variable domain, with remaining parts taken from reference TRBV2 and TRBJ1-5, reads EPEVTQTPSHQVTQMGQEVILRCVPISNHLYFYWYRQILGQKVEFLVSFYNNEISEKSEIFDDQFSVERPDGSNFTLKIRSTKLEDSAMYFCASSITGYSNQPQHFGDGTRLSIL.

This clone occurred once. The chain is built from TRBV30 and TRBJ1-2; the match to TRBD1 covers 9 bases. Germline V lookup: CDR1 GTSNPN, CDR2 SVGIG (reference sequence). J gave up 8 bases and V 7 bases, and 20 bases lay outside the gene matches. The CDR3 loop spans 16 amino acids. CDR3 residues: CASFRSGTGFFYGYTF. The CDR3 region has the DNA TGTGCCTCCTTCCGATCCGGGACAGGGTTTTTCTACGGCTACACCTTC. Full variable domain (missing parts from reference TRBV30 and TRBJ1-2): SQTIHQWPATLVQPVGSPLSLECTVEGTSNPNLYWYRQAAGRGLQLLFYSVGIGQISSEVPQNLSASRPQDRQFILSSKKLLLSDSGFYLCASFRSGTGFFYGYTFGSGTRLTVV.

The V and J genes are TRBV9 and TRBJ2-7; 7 bases align to TRBD1. V dropped 3 bases and J dropped 6; count of bases not matched to a gene: 3. This CDR3 comprises 12 residues. In germline, CDR1 is SGDLS, CDR2 YYNGEE. This CDR3 reads CASSADRAEQYF. In DNA form, the CDR3 reads TGTGCCAGCAGCGCCGACAGGGCCGAGCAGTACTTC.

This clone appeared once. The V gene is TRBV6-5, the J gene TRBJ2-1; 11 positions match TRBD1. The CDR3 consists of 16 residues. V was pared by 3 bases and J by 7 bases, with 8 bases of the junction left unmatched. Germline CDR1 is MNHEY and CDR2 is SVGAGI. CDR3 protein: CASSYPGQGAGNEQFF. For the CDR3, the DNA is TGTGCCAGCAGTTATCCTGGACAGGGGGCGGGGAATGAGCAGTTCTTC.

The J gene is TRBJ1-1, the V gene TRBV2, with 8 bases aligning to TRBD1. The J segment lost 9 bases and the V segment lost 7 bases, leaving 16 bases of the junction unmatched. From germline, CDR1 is SNHLY and CDR2 FYNNEI. CDR3 length: 15 amino acids. CDR3 nucleotide sequence: TGTGCCAGCACCAAAAGAGGACAGGGACCTCTTCAAGCTTTCTTT. It codes for CASTKRGQGPLQAFF.

The chain couples TRBV2 to TRBJ1-5; D call uncertain. V was clipped by 6 bases and J by 1 base, with 10 bases between them. The CDR3 covers 14 residues. The germline V gene encodes CDR1 SNHLY and CDR2 FYNNEI. In nucleotides, the CDR3 is TGTGCCAGCAGCCAATACAGAAGCAATCAGCCCCAGCATTTT. Translation: CASSQYRSNQPQHF.

V usage is TRBV29-1 and J usage is TRBJ2-7, with 7 bases lining up with TRBD1. The CDR3 is 13 amino acids. Trimming cost V 1 base and J 3 bases; bases outside gene matches: 3. Germline CDR1 reads SQVTM; CDR2 reads ANQGSEA. The CDR3 DNA is TGCAGCGTTGAAGGGCAGGGGGACTACGAGCAGTACTTC. This translates into CSVEGQGDYEQYF.

The rearrangement uses TRBV30 and TRBJ1-2; D not certain. CDR3 length equals 12 residues. V dropped 4 bases and J dropped 4 bases, with 10 bases sitting between them. Per germline, CDR1 GTSNPN and CDR2 SVGIG (reference sequence). The CDR3 is CAWMEGFYGYTF. CDR3 bases: TGTGCCTGGATGGAGGGCTTCTATGGCTACACCTTC.

V and J are TRBV27 and TRBJ1-4; 7 bases fit TRBD1. In germline, CDR1 is MNHEY, CDR2 SMNVEV (reference sequence). This CDR3 has 15 residues. Trimming removed 1 base from V and 4 bases from J; junction bases left unmatched: 3. For the CDR3, the DNA is TGTGCCAGCAGTTTATTCAGGGGGATTAATGAAAAACTGTTTTTT. It translates to CASSLFRGINEKLFF.

The genes are TRBV5-1 and TRBJ1-1, with a weak D call TRBD1 (6 bases). Germline V gene data show CDR1 as SGHRS and CDR2 as YFSETQ. V was clipped by 6 bases and J by 0 bases, with 15 bases between them. This CDR3 is built from 15 residues. The CDR3 region is CASIEGGRMNTEAFF. CDR3 nucleotides: TGCGCCAGCATCGAGGGGGGGCGCATGAACACTGAAGCTTTCTTT.

The gene calls are TRBV6-6 and TRBJ2-1; 7 nucleotides line up with TRBD2. Germline CDR1 is MNHNY and CDR2 is SVGAGI (reference sequence). The CDR3 contains 16 residues. Trimming at V came to 4 bases and at J to 0 bases, leaving 6 bases not matched to a gene. CDR3 in DNA: TGTGCCAGCAGTTCTCCTCCTAGCGGCTCCTACAATGAGCAGTTCTTC. Protein sequence: CASSSPPSGSYNEQFF.

This clone was counted only a few times. This chain connects TRBV14 to TRBJ1-1; 7 nucleotides align to TRBD1. V was clipped by 6 bases and J by 3 bases; unmatched bases: 16. The CDR3 spans 17 residues. Germline loops: CDR1 SGHDN, CDR2 FVKESK. The CDR3 loop is CASRREQGPMLDTEAFF. CDR3 bases: TGTGCCAGCAGACGGGAACAGGGGCCCATGCTGGACACTGAAGCTTTCTTT.